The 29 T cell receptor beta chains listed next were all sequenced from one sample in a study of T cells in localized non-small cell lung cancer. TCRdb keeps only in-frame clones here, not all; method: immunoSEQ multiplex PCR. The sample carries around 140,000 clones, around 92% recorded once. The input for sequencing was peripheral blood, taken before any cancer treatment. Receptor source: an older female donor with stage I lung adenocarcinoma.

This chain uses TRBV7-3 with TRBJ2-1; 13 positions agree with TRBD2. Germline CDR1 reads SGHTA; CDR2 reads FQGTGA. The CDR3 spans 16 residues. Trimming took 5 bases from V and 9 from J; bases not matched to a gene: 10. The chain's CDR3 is CASSTRTSGSVGEQFF. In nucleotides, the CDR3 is TGTGCCAGCAGCACCCGGACTAGCGGGAGTGTTGGTGAGCAGTTCTTC.

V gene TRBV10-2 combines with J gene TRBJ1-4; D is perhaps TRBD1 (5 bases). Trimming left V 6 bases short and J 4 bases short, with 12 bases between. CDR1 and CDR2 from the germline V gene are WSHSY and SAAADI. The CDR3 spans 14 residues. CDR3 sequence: CASRMQGINEKLFF. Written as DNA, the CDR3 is TGCGCCAGCAGGATGCAGGGTATTAATGAAAAACTGTTTTTT.

CDR3 protein: CASRTSGITDTQYF. DNA of the CDR3: TGCGCCAGTCGGACTAGCGGGATCACAGATACGCAGTATTTT. The rearrangement links TRBV5-1 to TRBJ2-3; TRBD2 agrees at 12 bases. Unmatched junction bases numbered 3, after V lost 8 bases and J lost 2 bases. The V gene's germline CDR1 is SGHRS and CDR2 YFSETQ. The CDR3 spans 14 residues.

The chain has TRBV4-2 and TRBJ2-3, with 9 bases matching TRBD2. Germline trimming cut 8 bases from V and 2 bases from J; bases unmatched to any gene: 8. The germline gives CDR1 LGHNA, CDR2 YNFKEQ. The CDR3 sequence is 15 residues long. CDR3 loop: CASGTVAGATDTQYF. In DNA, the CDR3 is TGTGCCAGCGGGACCGTAGCGGGGGCCACAGATACGCAGTATTTT.

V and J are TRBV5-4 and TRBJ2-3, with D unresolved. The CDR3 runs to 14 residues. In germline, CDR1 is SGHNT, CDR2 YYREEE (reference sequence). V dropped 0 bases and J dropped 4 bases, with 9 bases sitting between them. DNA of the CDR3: TGTGCCAGCAGCTTGGGAGCCATATCAGATACGCAGTATTTT. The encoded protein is CASSLGAISDTQYF.

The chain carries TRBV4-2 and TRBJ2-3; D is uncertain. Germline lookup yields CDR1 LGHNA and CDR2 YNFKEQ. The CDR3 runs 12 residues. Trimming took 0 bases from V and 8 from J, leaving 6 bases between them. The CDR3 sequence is CASSQDVGTQYF. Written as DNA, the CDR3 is TGTGCCAGCAGCCAAGATGTGGGTACGCAGTATTTT.

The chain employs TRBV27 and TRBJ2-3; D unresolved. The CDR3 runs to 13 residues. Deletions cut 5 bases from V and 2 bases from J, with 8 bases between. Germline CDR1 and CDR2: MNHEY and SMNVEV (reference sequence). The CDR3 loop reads CASSPLLTDTQYF. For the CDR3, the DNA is TGTGCCAGCAGTCCACTGCTCACAGATACGCAGTATTTT.

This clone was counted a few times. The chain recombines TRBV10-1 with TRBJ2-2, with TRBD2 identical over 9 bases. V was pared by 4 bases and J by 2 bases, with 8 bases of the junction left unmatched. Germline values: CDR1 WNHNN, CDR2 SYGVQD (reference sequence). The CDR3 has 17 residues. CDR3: CASSVSGLAVNTGELFF. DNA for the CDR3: TGCGCCAGCAGTGTATCGGGACTAGCCGTTAACACCGGGGAGCTGTTTTTT.

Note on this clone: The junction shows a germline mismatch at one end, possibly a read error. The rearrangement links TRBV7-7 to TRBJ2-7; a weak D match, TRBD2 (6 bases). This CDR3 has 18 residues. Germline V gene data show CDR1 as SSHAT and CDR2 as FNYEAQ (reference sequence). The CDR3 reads CASSFDRLAGRPSYEQYF. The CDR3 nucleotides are TGTGCTAGCAGCTTTGATAGGTTGGCGGGAAGACCTTCCTACGAGCAGTACTTC.

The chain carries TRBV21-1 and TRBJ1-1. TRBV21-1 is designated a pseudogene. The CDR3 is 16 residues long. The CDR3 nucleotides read TGTGCCAGCAGCAAAAATTTGCCCGGGATGAACACTGAAGCTTTCTTT. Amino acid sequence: CASSKNLPGMNTEAFF.

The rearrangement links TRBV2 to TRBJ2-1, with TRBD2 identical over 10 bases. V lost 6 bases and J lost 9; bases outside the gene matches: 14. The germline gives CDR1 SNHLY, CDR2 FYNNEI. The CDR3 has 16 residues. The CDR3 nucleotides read TGTGCCAGCAGCCCTCCTGGGCTAGCGGGAGCTTCTGAGCAGTTCTTC. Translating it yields CASSPPGLAGASEQFF.

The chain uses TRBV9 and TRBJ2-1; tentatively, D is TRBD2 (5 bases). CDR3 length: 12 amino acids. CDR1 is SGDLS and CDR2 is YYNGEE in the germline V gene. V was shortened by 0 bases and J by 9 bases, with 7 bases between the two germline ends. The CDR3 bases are TGTGCCAGCAGCGTAGTCGGGGTTGAGCAGTTCTTC. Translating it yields CASSVVGVEQFF.

The CDR3 here is CAWRQSGALVNEQFF. CDR3 nucleotide sequence: TGTGCCTGGAGACAAAGCGGTGCGCTGGTCAATGAGCAGTTCTTC. V usage is TRBV30 and J usage is TRBJ2-1; TRBD2 might be the D (5 bases). The germline gives CDR1 GTSNPN, CDR2 SVGIG (reference sequence). The CDR3 covers 15 residues. The V end lost 3 bases, the J end lost 6 bases, and 18 bases lay between the germline ends.

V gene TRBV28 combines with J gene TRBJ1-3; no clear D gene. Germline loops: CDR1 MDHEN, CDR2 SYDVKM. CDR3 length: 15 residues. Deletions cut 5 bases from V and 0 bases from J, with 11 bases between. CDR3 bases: TGTGCCAGCAGTGATGTGGTGGTCTCTGGAAACACCATATATTTT. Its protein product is CASSDVVVSGNTIYF.

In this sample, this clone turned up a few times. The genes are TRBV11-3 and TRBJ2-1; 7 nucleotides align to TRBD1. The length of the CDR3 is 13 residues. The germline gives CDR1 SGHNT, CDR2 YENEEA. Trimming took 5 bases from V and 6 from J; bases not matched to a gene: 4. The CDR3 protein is CASSPSGGNEQFF. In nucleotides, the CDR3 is TGTGCCAGCAGCCCATCAGGGGGCAATGAGCAGTTCTTC.

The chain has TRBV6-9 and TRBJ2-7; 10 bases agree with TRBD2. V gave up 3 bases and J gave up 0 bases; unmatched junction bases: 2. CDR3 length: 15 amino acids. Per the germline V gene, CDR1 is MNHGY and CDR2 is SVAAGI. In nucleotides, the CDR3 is TGTGCCAGCAGTTACAGACTAGCGGGCTCCTACGAGCAGTACTTC. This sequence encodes CASSYRLAGSYEQYF.

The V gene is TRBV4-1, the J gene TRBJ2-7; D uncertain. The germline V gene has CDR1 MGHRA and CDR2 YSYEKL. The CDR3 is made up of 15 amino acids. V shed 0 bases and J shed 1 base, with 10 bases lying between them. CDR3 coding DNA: TGCGCCAGCAGCCAAGATCCCGGGTCATCCTACGAGCAGTACTTC. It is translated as CASSQDPGSSYEQYF.

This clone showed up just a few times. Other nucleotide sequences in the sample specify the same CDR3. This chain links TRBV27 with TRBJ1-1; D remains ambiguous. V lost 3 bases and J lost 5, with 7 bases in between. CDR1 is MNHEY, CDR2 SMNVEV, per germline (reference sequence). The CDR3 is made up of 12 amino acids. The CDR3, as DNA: TGTGCCAGCAGTTTCTTGGGAACTGAAGCTTTCTTT. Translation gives CASSFLGTEAFF.

The CDR3 protein is CASSLWGYNEQFF. The CDR3 nucleotides read TGTGCCAGCAGCTTGTGGGGTTACAATGAGCAGTTCTTC. This chain links TRBV5-6 with TRBJ2-1; no clear D gene. V gave up 1 base and J gave up 4 bases, with 6 bases separating them. Per the germline V gene, CDR1 is SGHDT and CDR2 is YYEEEE. This CDR3 contains 13 residues.

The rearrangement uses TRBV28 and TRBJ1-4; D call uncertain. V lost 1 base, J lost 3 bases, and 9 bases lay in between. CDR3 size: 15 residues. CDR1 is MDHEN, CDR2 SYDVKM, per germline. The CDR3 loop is CASSLSGKANEKLFF. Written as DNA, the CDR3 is TGTGCCAGCAGTTTATCGGGCAAAGCTAATGAAAAACTGTTTTTT.

This CDR3 is CASSPGTTYEQYF. The CDR3 DNA follows: TGTGCCAGCTCACCCGGGACTACCTACGAGCAGTACTTC. This chain links TRBV18 with TRBJ2-7, with TRBD2 identical over 7 bases. V dropped 3 bases and J dropped 2; count of bases not matched to a gene: 1. This CDR3 spans 13 amino acids. Germline V gene lookup returns CDR1 KGHSH and CDR2 LQKENI.

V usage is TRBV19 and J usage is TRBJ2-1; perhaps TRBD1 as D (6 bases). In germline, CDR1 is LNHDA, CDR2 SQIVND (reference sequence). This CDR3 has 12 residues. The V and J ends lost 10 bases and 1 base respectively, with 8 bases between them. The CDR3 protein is CATGTSYNEQFF. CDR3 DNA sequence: TGTGCCACCGGGACATCCTACAATGAGCAGTTCTTC.

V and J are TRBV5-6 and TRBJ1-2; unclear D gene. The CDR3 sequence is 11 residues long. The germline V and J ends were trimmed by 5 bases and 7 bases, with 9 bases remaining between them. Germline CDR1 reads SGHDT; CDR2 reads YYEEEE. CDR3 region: CASRKIFGYTF. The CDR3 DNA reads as TGTGCCAGCAGAAAGATTTTTGGCTACACCTTC.

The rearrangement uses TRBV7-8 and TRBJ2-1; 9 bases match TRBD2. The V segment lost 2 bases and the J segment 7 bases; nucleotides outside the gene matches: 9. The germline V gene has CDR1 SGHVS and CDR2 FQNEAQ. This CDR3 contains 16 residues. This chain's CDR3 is CASSLRALAGLNEQFF. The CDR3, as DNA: TGTGCCAGCAGCTTAAGGGCGCTAGCGGGATTAAATGAGCAGTTCTTC.

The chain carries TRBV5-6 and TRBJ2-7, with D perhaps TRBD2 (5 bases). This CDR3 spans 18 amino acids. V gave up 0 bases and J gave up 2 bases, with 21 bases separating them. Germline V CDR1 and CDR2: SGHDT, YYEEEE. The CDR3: CASSLEVQRTRLTYEQYF. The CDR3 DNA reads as TGTGCCAGCAGCTTGGAGGTTCAGCGAACTAGATTAACCTACGAGCAGTACTTC.

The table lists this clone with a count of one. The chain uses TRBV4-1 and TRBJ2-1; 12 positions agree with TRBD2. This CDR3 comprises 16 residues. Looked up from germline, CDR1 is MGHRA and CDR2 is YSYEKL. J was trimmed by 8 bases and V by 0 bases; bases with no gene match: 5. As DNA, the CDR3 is TGCGCCAGCAGCCAAGAGCAGGCTAGCGGGAGGGATGAGCAGTTCTTC. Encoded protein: CASSQEQASGRDEQFF.

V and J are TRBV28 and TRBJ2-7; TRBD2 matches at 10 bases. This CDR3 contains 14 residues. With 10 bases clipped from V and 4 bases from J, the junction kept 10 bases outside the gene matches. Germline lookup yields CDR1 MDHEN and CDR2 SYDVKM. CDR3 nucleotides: TGTGCCACACACCTAGCGGGAGTTTTGTACGAGCAGTACTTC. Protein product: CATHLAGVLYEQYF.

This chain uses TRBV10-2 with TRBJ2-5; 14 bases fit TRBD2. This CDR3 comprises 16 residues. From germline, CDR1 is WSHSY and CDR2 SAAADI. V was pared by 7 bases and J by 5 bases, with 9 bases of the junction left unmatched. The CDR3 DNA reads TGCGCCAGCATCCGGGGACTAGCGGGAGAGGGCGAGACCCAGTACTTC. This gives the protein CASIRGLAGEGETQYF.

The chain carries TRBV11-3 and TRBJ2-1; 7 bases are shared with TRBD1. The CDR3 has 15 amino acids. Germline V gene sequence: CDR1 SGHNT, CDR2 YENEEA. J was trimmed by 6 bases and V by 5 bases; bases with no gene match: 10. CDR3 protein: CASSGDSGRVNEQFF. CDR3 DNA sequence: TGTGCCAGCAGCGGGGACAGTGGAAGAGTCAATGAGCAGTTCTTC.